Listed here are 20 T cell receptor beta chains from one sample, sequenced in a study of shared clonotypes between healthy human individuals. TCRdb's copy holds only in-frame clones and misses some; the assay was immunoSEQ multiplex PCR. The table lists more than 550,000 clones, 72% of them singletons. The material sequenced was memory CD4+ T cells sorted from blood. Subset in this sample: CD45RA-negative fraction. All receptors derive from a young woman in good health.

The genes are TRBV14 and TRBJ1-1; TRBD1 matches at 7 bases. J was trimmed by 10 bases and V by 3 bases; bases with no gene match: 8. CDR3 length: 13 residues. Germline CDR1 and CDR2: SGHDN and FVKESK. The CDR3 protein is CASSQIRGSAAFF. Here the CDR3 DNA reads TGTGCCAGCAGCCAGATCAGGGGGTCAGCAGCTTTCTTT.

The chain couples TRBV6-5 to TRBJ2-1, with 9 nucleotides matching TRBD2. Germline trimming cut 3 bases from V and 7 bases from J; bases unmatched to any gene: 7. The CDR3 loop spans 15 amino acids. Germline V gives CDR1 MNHEY, CDR2 SVGAGI. The CDR3 spells CASSYGTSPVNEQFF. The CDR3 DNA is TGTGCCAGCAGTTATGGGACTAGCCCTGTGAATGAGCAGTTCTTC.

The chain couples TRBV27 to TRBJ2-5, with TRBD2 identical over 10 bases. The V gene's germline CDR1 is MNHEY and CDR2 SMNVEV (reference sequence). The CDR3 loop spans 16 amino acids. The V gene end was trimmed by 0 bases and the J gene end by 3 bases; junction bases not matched to a gene: 4. The DNA for the CDR3 is TGTGCCAGCAGTTTATCGTGGCTAGCGGGAGAAGAGACCCAGTACTTC. Protein sequence: CASSLSWLAGEETQYF.

This chain links TRBV28 with TRBJ1-2; 9 nucleotides match TRBD1. Germline V gene data show CDR1 as MDHEN and CDR2 as SYDVKM. This CDR3 is built from 15 residues. V lost 2 bases and J lost 4; bases outside the gene matches: 5. CDR3 protein: CASSLTGGGSYGYTF. As DNA, the CDR3 is TGTGCCAGCAGTTTAACAGGGGGCGGTAGCTATGGCTACACCTTC.

V usage is TRBV5-1 and J usage is TRBJ1-2; 9 positions agree with TRBD1. With V trimmed by 4 bases and J by 5 bases, 12 bases remained unmatched. Looked up from germline, CDR1 is SGHRS and CDR2 is YFSETQ. The CDR3 is made up of 16 amino acids. The CDR3 reads CASSLGQGPTTYGYTF. The CDR3 DNA is TGCGCCAGCAGCCTAGGACAGGGGCCGACTACTTATGGCTACACCTTC.

This chain uses TRBV27 with TRBJ2-2, with 9 bases aligning to TRBD1. Germline loops: CDR1 MNHEY, CDR2 SMNVEV (reference sequence). The CDR3 length is 15 residues. Trimming removed 8 bases from V and 7 bases from J; junction bases left unmatched: 11. The CDR3 DNA reads as TGTGCCAGCGGGGACAGGGTCGGATTCGGCGGGGAGCTGTTTTTT. The encoded protein is CASGDRVGFGGELFF.

Concerning this clone itself: This sample also contains other DNA sequences that code for the same CDR3. The chain uses TRBV6-5 and TRBJ1-1; D possibly corresponds to TRBD1 (5 bases). This CDR3 is built from 16 residues. V lost 0 bases and J lost 2, with 13 bases in between. Germline V gene lookup returns CDR1 MNHEY and CDR2 SVGAGI. In DNA, the CDR3 is TGTGCCAGCAGTTACTCGGGACGGACCCTTAACACTGAAGCTTTCTTT. Protein: CASSYSGRTLNTEAFF.

This chain connects TRBV7-6 to TRBJ2-7; the match to TRBD1 covers 7 bases. The germline gives CDR1 SGHVS, CDR2 FNYEAQ. The V segment lost 5 bases and the J segment 2 bases; nucleotides outside the gene matches: 9. The CDR3 contains 15 residues. DNA of the CDR3: TGTGCCAGCAGCCCCGAGCGACAGGGTACCTACGAGCAGTACTTC. Amino acids: CASSPERQGTYEQYF.

This chain uses TRBV9 with TRBJ2-7; D unclear. The germline CDR1 and CDR2 sequences are SGDLS and YYNGEE. The V end was cut by 0 bases, the J end by 4 bases, with 14 bases between. The CDR3 has 15 amino acids. The CDR3 loop reads CASSVEGRVGYEQYF. The CDR3 DNA follows: TGTGCCAGCAGCGTAGAAGGAAGGGTGGGATACGAGCAGTACTTC.

The V call is TRBV6-6, the J call TRBJ2-1; 8 bases map to TRBD2. The CDR3 totals 16 residues. J gave up 0 bases and V 5 bases, and 6 bases lay outside the gene matches. The germline V gene encodes CDR1 MNHNY and CDR2 SVGAGI (reference sequence). The CDR3 sequence is CASSPGLGSSYNEQFF. CDR3 coding DNA: TGTGCCAGCAGTCCGGGACTAGGTAGCTCCTACAATGAGCAGTTCTTC.

This clone was seen only once. This chain uses TRBV5-1 with TRBJ2-4; 7 nucleotides agree with TRBD2. Trimming removed 0 bases from V and 13 bases from J; junction bases left unmatched: 10. CDR1 is SGHRS, CDR2 YFSETQ, per germline. The CDR3 runs 14 residues. CDR3 loop: CASSLEGPERGQYF. The CDR3 DNA reads TGCGCCAGCAGCTTGGAAGGGCCGGAGCGGGGACAGTACTTC.

The V gene is TRBV11-2, the J gene TRBJ2-1; possibly TRBD1 for D (5 bases). Germline assignment: CDR1 SGHAT and CDR2 FQNNGV. V was clipped by 1 base and J by 5 bases, with 15 bases between them. The CDR3 totals 16 residues. The CDR3 bases are TGTGCCAGCAGCTTAGGGGCAGGGTATTCAGACAATGAGCAGTTCTTC. Its protein is CASSLGAGYSDNEQFF. The variable domain in full, with the rest retrieved from reference TRBV11-2 and TRBJ2-1, is EAGVAQSPRYKIIEKRQSVAFWCNPISGHATLYWYQQILGQGPKLLIQFQNNGVVDDSQLPKDRFSAERLKGVDSTLKIQPAKLEDSAVYLCASSLGAGYSDNEQFFGPGTRLTVL.

This chain links TRBV7-4 with TRBJ2-6; no firm D call. In germline, CDR1 is SGHVT, CDR2 SQSDAQ. The CDR3 spans 15 residues. V lost 4 bases, J lost 0 bases, and 7 bases lay in between. The CDR3 DNA reads TGTGCCAGCAGCTCGGTCCACTCTGGGGCCAACGTCCTGACTTTC. Translating gives CASSSVHSGANVLTF.

The chain couples TRBV2 to TRBJ2-5; possibly TRBD1 or TRBD2 for D (5 bases each). Germline V gives CDR1 SNHLY, CDR2 FYNNEI. This CDR3 region has 15 residues. Trimming pared 8 bases from V and 5 bases from J, leaving 21 bases between. The CDR3 DNA follows: TGTGCCAGCCGGGCCTCGCACGGGGCGTTGGAGACCCAGTACTTC. This encodes CASRASHGALETQYF.

The chain uses TRBV30 and TRBJ2-3; 11 positions match TRBD1. This CDR3 region has 13 residues. The V and J ends lost 5 bases and 7 bases, in that order; junction bases with no gene match: 5. In germline, CDR1 is GTSNPN, CDR2 SVGIG (reference sequence). The CDR3 nucleotides read TGTGCCTGGCACGGACAGGGGGCTAATACGCAGTATTTT. Protein sequence: CAWHGQGANTQYF.

The chain recombines TRBV4-2 with TRBJ2-7, with TRBD2 as a possible D gene (6 bases). The CDR3 consists of 14 residues. V shed 4 bases and J shed 2 bases, with 12 bases lying between them. Germline V gene data show CDR1 as LGHNA and CDR2 as YNFKEQ. The CDR3 here is CASSRDFLTYEQYF. CDR3 DNA: TGTGCCAGCAGCCGGGACTTTCTAACCTACGAGCAGTACTTC.

The chain joins TRBV5-1 to TRBJ2-7; 7 bases match TRBD1. CDR3 length: 14 residues. CDR1 and CDR2 from the germline V gene are SGHRS and YFSETQ. Losses at the gene ends were 4 bases for V and 1 base for J; bases not matched to a gene: 5. The CDR3 coding sequence is TGCGCCAGCAGCGTGGGACAGTCTTCCTACGAGCAGTACTTC. Protein sequence: CASSVGQSSYEQYF.

The chain joins TRBV2 to TRBJ1-2; no definite D call. The V end was cut by 6 bases, the J end by 0 bases, with 17 bases between. The CDR3 has 16 amino acids. Germline V gene sequence: CDR1 SNHLY, CDR2 FYNNEI. DNA of the CDR3: TGTGCCAGCAGCCCCGAGGGAAACTATCCTAACTATGGCTACACCTTC. Its translation: CASSPEGNYPNYGYTF.

This chain links TRBV5-1 with TRBJ2-7, with D possibly matching TRBD2 (5 bases). Germline lookup yields CDR1 SGHRS and CDR2 YFSETQ. Between the trimmed V and J ends, which lost 0 bases and 2 bases, there was a span of 12 bases. The CDR3 is 15 residues long. Here the CDR3 reads CASSLVAGSAYEQYF. CDR3 nucleotides: TGCGCCAGCAGCTTGGTTGCGGGCTCCGCCTACGAGCAGTACTTC.

The V and J genes are TRBV21-1 and TRBJ1-5; the table's D call, TRBD1, was not checked against the DNA. TRBV21-1 is listed as a pseudogene. The CDR3 extends over 13 amino acids. CDR3 protein: CASSPRQGQPQHF. The CDR3 DNA reads TGTGCCAGCAGCCCGCGACAGGGCCAGCCCCAGCATTTT.